These 13 T cell receptor beta chains were sequenced from one sample in a study of T cells after yellow fever vaccination. One entry per CDR3 protein, called by TCRdb with MiXCR from the 5' RACE reads. The sample shows just under 600,000 distinct CDR3 sequences, around an eighth of them seen only once. Sequencing was performed on PBMCs, taken on the day of the yellow fever booster vaccination. These receptors all come from a young man who received the YFV17D yellow fever vaccine.

As DNA, the CDR3 is TGTGCCAGCAGCTTAGGCAGGGTTCGGCAGCCCCAGCATTTT. Encoded protein: CASSLGRVRQPQHF. V and J are TRBV7-8 and TRBJ1-5; perhaps TRBD1 as D (5 bases). Germline loops: CDR1 SGHVS, CDR2 FQNEAQ. CDR3 length: 14 amino acids. V shed 1 base and J shed 7 bases, with 11 bases lying between them. Full variable domain (missing parts from reference TRBV7-8 and TRBJ1-5): GAGVSQSPRYKVAKRGQDVALRCDPISGHVSLFWYQQALGQGPEFLTYFQNEAQLDKSGLPSDRFFAERPEGSVSTLKIQRTQQEDSAVYLCASSLGRVRQPQHFGDGTRLSIL.

The rearrangement joins TRBV1 to TRBJ2-1; TRBD2 is taken as the D call from the table, unchecked against the DNA. TRBV1 is annotated as a pseudogene. The CDR3 contains 15 residues. The CDR3 is CTSRRGTSGRCEQFF. In nucleotides, the CDR3 is TGCACCAGCAGACGCGGGACTAGCGGGAGGTGTGAGCAGTTCTTC.

This chain uses TRBV12-3 or TRBV12-4 with TRBJ2-1, with a weak D call TRBD2 (6 bases). CDR3 length equals 13 residues. Trimming left V 8 bases short and J 9 bases short, with 17 bases between. CDR3 nucleotide sequence: TGTGCCAGCGGCCGGGAGTCTAGAGTTGAGCAGTTCTTC. It is translated as CASGRESRVEQFF.

The chain links TRBV20-1 to TRBJ2-7, with TRBD2 matching 8 bases. Trimming removed 1 base from V and 0 bases from J; junction bases left unmatched: 5. Germline V lookup: CDR1 DFQATT, CDR2 SNEGSKA (reference sequence). CDR3 length: 15 residues. The CDR3: CSARGTSRSSYEQYF. The CDR3 DNA follows: TGCAGTGCTAGAGGGACTAGCCGCAGCTCCTACGAGCAGTACTTC.

The chain links TRBV4-3 to TRBJ2-7; 8 nucleotides align to TRBD2. Unmatched junction bases numbered 1, after V lost 3 bases and J lost 3 bases. This CDR3 spans 13 amino acids. In germline, CDR1 is LGHNA, CDR2 YSLEER. The CDR3 region has the DNA TGCGCCAGCAGCCAGCGGGAGGACTACGAGCAGTACTTC. As protein: CASSQREDYEQYF.

V usage is TRBV20-1 and J usage is TRBJ2-3; 11 positions agree with TRBD1. CDR1 is DFQATT and CDR2 is SNEGSKA in the germline V gene (reference sequence). V lost 0 bases and J lost 4; bases outside the gene matches: 6. The CDR3 is 16 residues long. In DNA form, the CDR3 reads TGCAGTGCTAGAGATTATGGACAGGGGGCCGCAGATACGCAGTATTTT. Its protein product is CSARDYGQGAADTQYF.

This clonotype was seen more than once but under ten times. The chain joins TRBV7-2 to TRBJ2-7, with TRBD2 matching 8 bases. The CDR3 consists of 15 residues. The V gene's germline CDR1 is SGHTA and CDR2 FQGNSA. The junction had 8 bases not matched to a gene; V was cut back by 4 bases and J by 3 bases. This CDR3 reads CASSSTGTSFYEQYF. The CDR3 DNA follows: TGTGCCAGCAGCTCCACCGGGACTAGTTTCTACGAGCAGTACTTC. The full variable domain, with the rest looked up from reference TRBV7-2 and TRBJ2-7, is GAGVSQSPSNKVTEKGKDVELRCDPISGHTALYWYRQSLGQGLEFLIYFQGNSAPDKSGLPSDRFSAERTGGSVSTLTIQRTQQEDSAVYLCASSSTGTSFYEQYFGPGTRLTVT.

This rearrangement joins TRBV20-1 to TRBJ2-1; D gene uncertain. V was pared by 0 bases and J by 4 bases, with 10 bases between. Germline assignment: CDR1 DFQATT and CDR2 SNEGSKA (reference sequence). This CDR3 is built from 14 residues. CDR3 DNA sequence: TGCAGTGCTAGAGAGAGTAGGAGATACAATGAGCAGTTCTTC. It yields the protein CSARESRRYNEQFF.

This clonotype was observed a few times. The chain carries TRBV25-1 and TRBJ2-3, with 8 nucleotides matching TRBD1. This CDR3 region has 13 residues. Per the germline V gene, CDR1 is MGHDK and CDR2 is SYGVNS. V shed 6 bases and J 4 bases; nucleotides not matched to a gene: 3. The CDR3 reads CASRDRVSDTQYF. The CDR3 nucleotides are TGTGCCAGCAGGGACAGGGTTTCAGATACGCAGTATTTT.

This chain connects TRBV5-4 to TRBJ2-7; 8 nucleotides align to TRBD1. Losses at the gene ends were 1 base for V and 4 bases for J; bases not matched to a gene: 7. Germline V gives CDR1 SGHNT, CDR2 YYREEE (reference sequence). The length of the CDR3 is 15 residues. The CDR3 sequence is CASSLQGAKMYEQYF. CDR3 in DNA: TGTGCCAGCAGCTTGCAGGGGGCGAAAATGTACGAGCAGTACTTC.

This chain uses TRBV6-2 or TRBV6-3 with TRBJ1-5; D call uncertain. Looked up from germline, CDR1 is MNHEY and CDR2 is SVGEGT. With 3 bases removed from V and 0 bases from J, the gap between germline ends came to 15 bases. The CDR3 runs 17 residues. The CDR3 is CASSYRRTQYSNQPQHF. The CDR3 DNA follows: TGTGCCAGCAGTTATAGACGGACTCAATATAGCAATCAGCCCCAGCATTTT.

This sequence joins TRBV19 and TRBJ1-2; the D gene is possibly TRBD1 (6 bases). This CDR3 is 13 amino acids long. The germline V gene encodes CDR1 LNHDA and CDR2 SQIVND (reference sequence). V lost 5 bases and J lost 2, with 9 bases in between. CDR3 sequence reads: CASSRDKNYGYTF. CDR3 sequence (DNA): TGTGCCAGTAGTCGGGACAAAAACTATGGCTACACCTTC.

This chain's CDR3 is CASSHGLRGDETQYF. CDR3 sequence (DNA): TGTGCCAGCAGCCACGGGCTTCGAGGTGACGAGACCCAGTACTTC. This chain uses TRBV3-1 with TRBJ2-5; D is undetermined. The V gene's germline CDR1 is LGHDT and CDR2 YNNKEL (reference sequence). The CDR3 runs 15 residues. Trimming took off 3 bases at V and 5 bases at J, with 16 bases between the two ends.